Detailed here is one T cell receptor (beta chain). The germline gene is not matched at one end of the junction; a read error may be the cause. Here immunoSEQ multiplex PCR was the method, and the copy in TCRdb shows in-frame clones only, minus some. The top ten clones hold 0.38% of a sample with approximately 60,000 clones, about nine tenths of them seen once. Germline-derived CDR1 and CDR2 are SGHRS and YFSETQ. The CDR3 sequence is 15 residues long. The data were obtained in a study of OX40 agonist ivuxolimab in advanced cancers. This sample comprised CD4+ or CD8+ T cells sorted from blood, obtained in a trial of the OX40 agonist ivuxolimab. This chain links TRBV5-1 with TRBJ1-2; TRBD1 matches 9 bases. The sequence came from an adult with an advanced solid tumor such as melanoma, head and neck, liver or kidney cancer. The CDR3, as DNA: TGCGTCAGCAGCGCGGGGGACAGGGCGACTTATGGCTACACCTTC. It encodes CVSSAGDRATYGYTF.